This TCR beta chain was recorded in a study of human T cells and chemical hapten exposure. This sample's time point: patch test 1, 2 weeks after DPC sensitization. The treatment denotes: therapeutic diphenylcyclopropenone sensitization with weekly scalp DPC. This CDR3 contains 14 residues. Germline lookup yields CDR1 MNHNY and CDR2 SVGAGI (reference sequence). Trimming took off 2 bases at V and 1 base at J, with 8 bases between the two ends. Broader study findings: Each of the donors had alopecia, so their immune responses may not resemble those of healthy people.

TCRdb re-called the RACE reads through MiXCR, storing one row per CDR3 protein. The profile covers tens of thousands of distinct CDR3 sequences, with over 8.5% appearing a single time and roughly 4.2% taken by the ten largest. On this clonotype: The antigen is not known.

Sequences were derived from whole blood, sampled in connection with sensitization to the hapten diphenylcyclopropenone (DPC). The V and J genes are TRBV6-6 and TRBJ1-1, with D unresolved. This TCR derives from a woman aged 45 to 65 with alopecia areata. Some clones in this sample may be carry-over from other donors' samples. The CDR3 protein is CASSYAQSNTEAFF. The DNA of the CDR3 is TGTGCCAGCAGTTACGCCCAATCGAACACTGAAGCTTTCTTT.